This T cell receptor beta chain was found in a study of blood T cell repertoires in COVID-19. Overall study context: Acute and convalescent COVID-19 samples came from the United States, Italy and Spain. T cells, B-cell-depleted T cells, or PBMCs provided the cDNA or gDNA that served as material.

This CDR3 is 13 amino acids long. Germline-derived CDR1 and CDR2 are LNHDA and SQIVND (reference sequence). V shed 5 bases and J shed 6 bases, with 11 bases lying between them. This clone was detected only once. Original processing notes: Counts of nucleated cells, estimated from reference gene primer amplification, were obtained. Profiled with immunoSEQ multiplex PCR; TCRdb holds only in-frame clones, not every one. D and trimming come from the DNA, and the V and J calls and clone size come from that table. The sample lists 390,000 or so clones; roughly 90% were seen once. The receptor's source is a woman in her thirties with active or convalescent COVID-19. The rearrangement uses TRBV19 and TRBJ1-5; no firm D call. Material for sequencing was peripheral blood. In nucleotides, the CDR3 is TGTGCCAGTAGTTTATCGACGGGTCAGCCCCAGCATTTT. This sequence encodes CASSLSTGQPQHF.